This entry lists 28 T cell receptor beta chains sequenced from one sample in a study of CD8 T cells in ankylosing spondylitis. TCRdb redid the calling of the 5' RACE reads with MiXCR, one entry per CDR3 protein. The sample includes roughly 180,000 distinct CDR3 sequences, roughly 13% of them seen just once. The sequencing input was blood, either unsorted or a sorted T cell fraction (not recorded which). The receptors here all came from a male donor with ankylosing spondylitis or in good health (not recorded which).

This clonotype was observed a few times. The chain combines TRBV5-1 with TRBJ2-7; TRBD1 is a possible D gene (6 bases). CDR1 is SGHRS and CDR2 is YFSETQ in the germline V gene. With 3 bases removed from V and 4 bases from J, the gap between germline ends came to 17 bases. The CDR3 spans 15 residues. In DNA form, the CDR3 reads TGCGCCAGCAGCTCCCCCCCGGGACAAATATACGAGCAGTACTTC. Residues: CASSSPPGQIYEQYF.

This clonotype was detected only a few times. The chain joins TRBV7-8 to TRBJ2-2; 9 bases map to TRBD2. This CDR3 spans 16 amino acids. Per the germline V gene, CDR1 is SGHVS and CDR2 is FQNEAQ. J gave up 2 bases and V 5 bases, and 6 bases lay outside the gene matches. The CDR3 region is CASSVGTSLNTGELFF. The CDR3 DNA follows: TGTGCCAGCAGCGTAGGGACTAGCCTAAACACCGGGGAGCTGTTTTTT. The complete variable domain, with remaining parts taken from reference TRBV7-8 and TRBJ2-2, reads GAGVSQSPRYKVAKRGQDVALRCDPISGHVSLFWYQQALGQGPEFLTYFQNEAQLDKSGLPSDRFFAERPEGSVSTLKIQRTQQEDSAVYLCASSVGTSLNTGELFFGEGSRLTVL.

The chain links TRBV19 to TRBJ1-1, with D maybe TRBD1 (6 bases). The CDR3 covers 13 residues. Deletions cut 7 bases from V and 4 bases from J, with 13 bases between. From germline, CDR1 is LNHDA and CDR2 SQIVND (reference sequence). The DNA for the CDR3 is TGTGCCAGTAATACAGGGCTGGGCACTGAAGCTTTCTTT. It specifies CASNTGLGTEAFF.

This chain links TRBV24-1 with TRBJ1-5; 7 bases are shared with TRBD1. This CDR3 is 14 amino acids long. The J segment lost 0 bases and the V segment lost 12 bases, leaving 7 bases of the junction unmatched. The germline gives CDR1 KGHDR, CDR2 SFDVKD. The CDR3 spells CARGTAISNQPQHF. The CDR3 nucleotides read TGTGCCCGAGGGACAGCAATTAGCAATCAGCCCCAGCATTTT.

This clonotype has ten or more counts. This chain uses TRBV6-1 with TRBJ1-2; D gene ambiguous. CDR3 length: 15 amino acids. Germline CDR1 reads MNHNS; CDR2 reads SASEGT. V gave up 1 base and J gave up 3 bases, with 12 bases separating them. CDR3 bases: TGTGCCAGCAGTGAAGTCGAAGAGGGCTACTATGGCTACACCTTC. Amino acid sequence: CASSEVEEGYYGYTF.

In its sample, this clonotype was seen a few times. CDR3 sequence reads: CASSRALEYEQYF. CDR3 bases: TGTGCCAGCAGCCGGGCCCTGGAGTACGAGCAGTACTTC. The chain employs TRBV12-3 or TRBV12-4 and TRBJ2-7; D is undetermined. The V gene lost 6 bases and the J gene lost 4 bases, with 13 bases spanning the gap. This CDR3 region has 13 residues.

This clonotype was recorded at least ten times. The V gene is TRBV5-1, the J gene TRBJ2-5; D may correspond to TRBD1 or TRBD2 (5 bases each). Trimming took 5 bases from V and 2 from J, leaving 19 bases between them. Germline V lookup: CDR1 SGHRS, CDR2 YFSETQ. The CDR3 spans 16 residues. CDR3 DNA sequence: TGCGCCAGCAGACCACCTACGGGACCGGATCAAGAGACCCAGTACTTC. Its translation: CASRPPTGPDQETQYF. The full variable domain, rest sourced from reference TRBV5-1 and TRBJ2-5, is KAGVTQTPRYLIKTRGQQVTLSCSPISGHRSVSWYQQTPGQGLQFLFEYFSETQRNKGNFPGRFSGRQFSNSRSEMNVSTLELGDSALYLCASRPPTGPDQETQYFGPGTRLLVL.

V usage is TRBV20-1 and J usage is TRBJ2-7; D gene ambiguous. Germline CDR1 reads DFQATT; CDR2 reads SNEGSKA (reference sequence). The V and J ends lost 3 bases and 2 bases respectively, with 11 bases between them. CDR3 length equals 13 residues. The CDR3 coding sequence is TGCAGTGCTAGTGAGGACGGAACCTACGAGCAGTACTTC. It codes for CSASEDGTYEQYF.

A single count supports this clonotype. The rearrangement uses TRBV4-2 and TRBJ1-2; D not resolved. CDR1 LGHNA and CDR2 YNFKEQ come from the germline V gene. This CDR3 region has 14 residues. V was trimmed by 0 bases and J by 5 bases, leaving 10 bases between them. The CDR3 DNA reads TGTGCCAGCAGCCAAGAGGGCAGTAGTTATGGCTACACCTTC. Translation: CASSQEGSSYGYTF.

The table lists this clonotype with many counts. The J gene is TRBJ2-1, the V gene TRBV10-2; D call uncertain. Germline CDR1 is WSHSY and CDR2 is SAAADI. The V gene lost 0 bases and the J gene lost 10 bases, with 4 bases spanning the gap. The CDR3 is 11 amino acids. The CDR3 DNA follows: TGCGCCAGCAGTGAGTCGAACGAGCAGTTCTTC. Protein: CASSESNEQFF.

This clonotype was picked up a small number of times. The rearrangement uses TRBV7-9 and TRBJ1-4; no firm D call. This CDR3 has 15 residues. Trimming left V 1 base short and J 5 bases short, with 11 bases between. Germline CDR1 and CDR2: SEHNR and FQNEAQ (reference sequence). CDR3 sequence: CASSLGGGTNEKLFF. The DNA for the CDR3 is TGTGCCAGCAGCTTAGGAGGAGGAACAAATGAAAAACTGTTTTTT.

The chain is built from TRBV29-1 and TRBJ1-4; the match to TRBD1 covers 7 bases. From germline, CDR1 is SQVTM and CDR2 ANQGSEA. The CDR3 has 13 amino acids. The J segment lost 4 bases and the V segment lost 6 bases, leaving 5 bases of the junction unmatched. In nucleotides, the CDR3 is TGCAGCGTAGCGGGACAGCTTAATGAAAAACTGTTTTTT. It codes for CSVAGQLNEKLFF. The full variable domain, its missing parts supplied by reference TRBV29-1 and TRBJ1-4, is SAVISQKPSRDICQRGTSLTIQCQVDSQVTMMFWYRQQPGQSLTLIATANQGSEATYESGFVIDKFPISRPNLTFSTLTVSNMSPEDSSIYLCSVAGQLNEKLFFGSGTQLSVL.

The chain combines TRBV6-2 or TRBV6-3 with TRBJ2-1, with TRBD2 matching 15 bases. J gave up 0 bases and V 8 bases, and 5 bases lay outside the gene matches. CDR1 and CDR2 (germline): MNHEY, SVGEGT. This CDR3 contains 17 residues. This CDR3 is CASGWTSGGDSYNEQFF. The CDR3 DNA is TGTGCCAGCGGATGGACTAGCGGGGGGGACTCCTACAATGAGCAGTTCTTC.

This chain uses TRBV27 with TRBJ2-3, with 9 bases fitting TRBD2. Trimming cost V 4 bases and J 4 bases; bases outside gene matches: 12. Germline loops: CDR1 MNHEY, CDR2 SMNVEV (reference sequence). This CDR3 is 17 amino acids long. The DNA of the CDR3 is TGTGCCAGCAGTTCGTTCCCCGGGCGGGAGGGGTCAGATACGCAGTATTTT. Its protein product is CASSSFPGREGSDTQYF.

The J gene is TRBJ2-4, the V gene TRBV27; D is uncertain. Germline V CDR1 and CDR2: MNHEY, SMNVEV (reference sequence). The CDR3 runs to 13 residues. The ends were cut back, 2 bases at V and 0 bases at J, with 2 bases in the middle. The CDR3 nucleotides are TGTGCCAGCAGTTTAACAGCCAAAAACATTCAGTACTTC. Protein: CASSLTAKNIQYF.

This rearrangement joins TRBV6-1 to TRBJ2-3; the D is unclear. From germline, CDR1 is MNHNS and CDR2 SASEGT. The CDR3 has 14 amino acids. V was pared by 4 bases and J by 5 bases, with 13 bases between. The CDR3 region has the DNA TGTGCCAGCAGTGGACATGGAACCCAAGATACGCAGTATTTT. It specifies CASSGHGTQDTQYF.

The rearrangement uses TRBV12-3 or TRBV12-4 and TRBJ1-4, with 7 bases identical to TRBD1. CDR3 length: 15 amino acids. V gave up 1 base and J gave up 6 bases; unmatched junction bases: 5. The DNA of the CDR3 is TGTGCCAGCAGTTTAGAGGATCAGGGGGATGAAAAACTGTTTTTT. Translating it yields CASSLEDQGDEKLFF.

Of note for this clonotype: A much bigger clone sits one base away, suggesting this may be a read error. The chain uses TRBV11-2 and TRBJ2-7, with D unclear. Germline values: CDR1 SGHAT, CDR2 FQNNGV. Trimming pared 2 bases from V and 0 bases from J, leaving 5 bases between. The CDR3 runs 13 residues. DNA for the CDR3: TGTGCCAGCAGCTTATACAGCTCCTACGAGCAGTACTTC. Translation: CASSLYSSYEQYF. Full variable domain (remainder filled in from reference TRBV11-2 and TRBJ2-7): EAGVAQSPRYKIIEKRQSVAFWCNPISGHATLYWYQQILGQGPKLLIQFQNNGVVDDSQLPKDRFSAERLKGVDSTLKIQPAKLEDSAVYLCASSLYSSYEQYFGPGTRLTVT.

In its sample, this clonotype was seen many times. V and J are TRBV4-1 and TRBJ2-3; TRBD2 matches at 9 bases. Per germline, CDR1 MGHRA and CDR2 YSYEKL. The CDR3 contains 15 residues. The V segment lost 3 bases and the J segment 5 bases; nucleotides outside the gene matches: 6. The CDR3 here is CASSHGGGAGDTQYF. The CDR3 DNA reads as TGCGCCAGCAGCCACGGCGGGGGGGCGGGAGATACGCAGTATTTT.

The chain employs TRBV9 and TRBJ2-1, with 8 bases identical to TRBD2. CDR3 size: 15 residues. The germline V gene encodes CDR1 SGDLS and CDR2 YYNGEE. After removal of 4 bases from V and 7 bases from J, the junction contained 10 bases not matched to a gene. This CDR3 reads CASSPTTGGPNEQFF. The CDR3 nucleotides read TGTGCCAGCAGCCCTACGACGGGGGGGCCTAATGAGCAGTTCTTC.

This clonotype appeared a few times. The chain joins TRBV27 to TRBJ2-7; 9 bases fit TRBD2. Germline lookup yields CDR1 MNHEY and CDR2 SMNVEV (reference sequence). This CDR3 contains 14 residues. J gave up 5 bases and V 4 bases, and 6 bases lay outside the gene matches. The CDR3 coding sequence is TGTGCCAGCAGTTGGCGGGAGGGCCACAACGAGCAGTACTTC. It codes for CASSWREGHNEQYF.

The CDR3 sequence: CASSSRSMGEQFF. In DNA form, the CDR3 reads TGCGCCAGCAGCTCCCGGTCCATGGGTGAGCAGTTCTTC. The V gene is TRBV4-1, the J gene TRBJ2-1; the D is unclear. V was trimmed by 5 bases and J by 9 bases, leaving 14 bases between them. The CDR3 spans 13 residues. CDR1 and CDR2 from the germline V gene are MGHRA and YSYEKL.

The chain carries TRBV5-4 and TRBJ2-5, with 7 bases lining up with TRBD2. There are 15 residues in the CDR3. CDR1 and CDR2 from the germline V gene are SGHNT and YYREEE (reference sequence). Trimming cost V 0 bases and J 5 bases; bases outside gene matches: 7. DNA of the CDR3: TGTGCCAGCAGCTTGGAAGCGGGAAGCTATGAGACCCAGTACTTC. This encodes CASSLEAGSYETQYF. The full variable domain, its missing parts supplied by reference TRBV5-4 and TRBJ2-5, is ETGVTQSPTHLIKTRGQQVTLRCSSQSGHNTVSWYQQALGQGPQFIFQYYREEENGRGNFPPRFSGLQFPNYSSELNVNALELDDSALYLCASSLEAGSYETQYFGPGTRLLVL.

This chain links TRBV6-2 or TRBV6-3 with TRBJ2-7, with a weak D call TRBD2 (6 bases). V gave up 4 bases and J gave up 0 bases, with 10 bases separating them. The CDR3 has 14 residues. CDR1 is MNHEY and CDR2 is SVGEGT in the germline V gene. As DNA, the CDR3 is TGTGCCAGCAGTTGGGCGGGGAGCTCCTACGAGCAGTACTTC. Amino acids: CASSWAGSSYEQYF.

This clonotype was seen ten or more times. V is TRBV4-1 and J is TRBJ1-6; 7 bases are shared with TRBD1. This CDR3 has 16 residues. Germline V gene data show CDR1 as MGHRA and CDR2 as YSYEKL. Unmatched junction bases numbered 4, after V lost 0 bases and J lost 5 bases. The CDR3 is CASSQEVGTDNSPLHF. The CDR3 DNA follows: TGCGCCAGCAGCCAAGAAGTAGGGACAGATAATTCACCCCTCCACTTT.

In its sample, this clonotype was seen many times. Written as DNA, the CDR3 is TGCGCCAGCAGTACGTACAGCCACAATGAGCAGTTCTTC. This gives the protein CASSTYSHNEQFF. The chain is built from TRBV5-1 and TRBJ2-1; D remains ambiguous. CDR3 length: 13 amino acids. Trimming shortened V by 5 bases and J by 5 bases, and 11 bases separated the two germline ends. From germline, CDR1 is SGHRS and CDR2 YFSETQ.

This clonotype was found many times. The chain links TRBV15 to TRBJ2-2; tentatively, D is TRBD1 or TRBD2 (5 bases each). The CDR3 extends over 15 amino acids. The V and J ends lost 3 bases and 4 bases respectively, with 12 bases between them. CDR1 is LNHNV, CDR2 YYDKDF, per germline (reference sequence). CDR3 DNA sequence: TGTGCCACCAGCAGGGACATGCTAGCCACCGGGGAGCTGTTTTTT. It yields the protein CATSRDMLATGELFF.

The V call is TRBV5-4, the J call TRBJ2-1; the D gene could be TRBD1 or TRBD2 (6 bases each). Germline assignment: CDR1 SGHNT and CDR2 YYREEE (reference sequence). This CDR3 region has 16 residues. Trimming pared 0 bases from V and 1 base from J, leaving 11 bases between. CDR3 protein: CASSLVGGGSYNEQFF. CDR3 coding DNA: TGTGCCAGCAGCTTGGTAGGGGGAGGATCCTACAATGAGCAGTTCTTC. The whole variable domain, remainder taken from reference TRBV5-4 and TRBJ2-1, is ETGVTQSPTHLIKTRGQQVTLRCSSQSGHNTVSWYQQALGQGPQFIFQYYREEENGRGNFPPRFSGLQFPNYSSELNVNALELDDSALYLCASSLVGGGSYNEQFFGPGTRLTVL.